This T cell receptor (beta chain) is from a study of low-dose radiotherapy and immunotherapy resistance in tumors. Across the whole study: Cohort 1 was given 0.5 Gy per fraction every 2 weeks, for 6.5 Gy total. Every two weeks, cyclophosphamide 200 mg/m2 was infused one day before radiation plus immunotherapy.

Gene-specific TRAV and TRBV primers were used for first-strand cDNA, covering alpha and beta chains. TCRs underwent around 18 PCR cycles of amplification with a constant-region primer and V-primer adapter. MiXCR was run by TCRdb on the reads, yielding one entry per CDR3 protein. The data contain approximately 6,400 distinct CDR3 sequences, about two thirds of them singletons. This clonotype occurred a few times. This clonotype was sampled from a human donor with advanced metastatic prostate, ovarian, gallbladder or colorectal cancer (not recorded which). This table probably holds off-target reads from a library built for another chain.

For the CDR3, the DNA is TGTGCCAGCAGCCCGCTTGGTGGGTCGAAATCCGGGGAGCTGTTTTTT. Its translation is CASSPLGGSKSGELFF. The chain joins TRBV28 to TRBJ2-2, with unresolved D. Deletions cut 6 bases from V and 6 bases from J, with 20 bases between. The length of the CDR3 is 16 residues. Germline lookup yields CDR1 MDHEN and CDR2 SYDVKM.